This T cell receptor (beta chain) was sequenced for a study of T cell responses to AZD1222 COVID-19 vaccine. Whole-study results and caveats: Spike-specific TCR repertoires showed rising breadth and depth after two AZD1222 doses. Only a handful of AZD1222 recipients, six or seven in all, had baseline seropositivity. Sampling that yielded the repertoires occurred only after the peak T cell response.

Remarks on this clone: Its antigen is currently unknown.

The CDR3 runs 13 residues. In germline, CDR1 is SGHAT, CDR2 FQNNGV. Between the trimmed V and J ends, which lost 1 base and 7 bases, there was a span of 8 bases. Sequencing was performed with immunoSEQ multiplex PCR; in TCRdb, only in-frame clones are kept and a portion is missing. The sample has about 270,000 clones, around 93% seen once. The J gene is TRBJ1-5, the V gene TRBV11-2, with D hard to call. The source of this sequence is an adult who received the AZD1222 COVID-19 vaccine. The source was peripheral blood, collected 28 days after the second AZD1222 dose. CDR3 region: CASSLGSGQPQHF. CDR3 sequence (DNA): TGTGCCAGCAGCTTAGGGTCCGGACAGCCCCAGCATTTT.